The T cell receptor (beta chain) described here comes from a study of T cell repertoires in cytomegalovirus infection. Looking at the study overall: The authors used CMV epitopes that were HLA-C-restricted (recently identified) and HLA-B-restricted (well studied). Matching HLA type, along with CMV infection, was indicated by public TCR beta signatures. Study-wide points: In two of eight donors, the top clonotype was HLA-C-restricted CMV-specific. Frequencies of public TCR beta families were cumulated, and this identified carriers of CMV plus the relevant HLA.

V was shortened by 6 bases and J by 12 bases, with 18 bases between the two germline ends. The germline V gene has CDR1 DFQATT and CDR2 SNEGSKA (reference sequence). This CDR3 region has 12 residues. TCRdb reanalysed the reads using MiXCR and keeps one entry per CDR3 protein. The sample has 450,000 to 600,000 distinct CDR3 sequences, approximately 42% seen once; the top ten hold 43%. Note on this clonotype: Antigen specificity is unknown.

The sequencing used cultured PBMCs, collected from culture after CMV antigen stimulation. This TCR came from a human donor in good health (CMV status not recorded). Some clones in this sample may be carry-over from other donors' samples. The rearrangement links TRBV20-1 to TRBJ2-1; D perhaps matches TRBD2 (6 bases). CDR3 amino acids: CSASYREIVQFF. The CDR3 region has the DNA TGCAGTGCCTCCTACCGGGAGATTGTGCAGTTCTTC.